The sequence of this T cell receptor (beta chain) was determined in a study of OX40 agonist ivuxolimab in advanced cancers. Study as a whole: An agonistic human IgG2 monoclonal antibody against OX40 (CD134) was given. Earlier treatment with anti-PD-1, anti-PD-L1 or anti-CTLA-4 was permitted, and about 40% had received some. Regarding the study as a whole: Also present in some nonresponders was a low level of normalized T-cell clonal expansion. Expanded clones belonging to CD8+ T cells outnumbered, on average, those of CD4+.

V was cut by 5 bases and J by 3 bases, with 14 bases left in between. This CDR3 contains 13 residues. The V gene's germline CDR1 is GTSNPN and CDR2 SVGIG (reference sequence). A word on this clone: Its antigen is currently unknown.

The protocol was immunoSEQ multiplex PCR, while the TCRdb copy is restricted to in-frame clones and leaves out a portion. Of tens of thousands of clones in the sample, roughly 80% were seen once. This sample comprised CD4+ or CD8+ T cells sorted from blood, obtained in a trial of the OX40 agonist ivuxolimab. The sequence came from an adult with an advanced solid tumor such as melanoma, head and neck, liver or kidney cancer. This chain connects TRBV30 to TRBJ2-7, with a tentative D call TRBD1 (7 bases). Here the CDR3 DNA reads TGTGCCTGGGACGCGGGACAGTACTACGAGCAGTACTTC. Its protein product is CAWDAGQYYEQYF.